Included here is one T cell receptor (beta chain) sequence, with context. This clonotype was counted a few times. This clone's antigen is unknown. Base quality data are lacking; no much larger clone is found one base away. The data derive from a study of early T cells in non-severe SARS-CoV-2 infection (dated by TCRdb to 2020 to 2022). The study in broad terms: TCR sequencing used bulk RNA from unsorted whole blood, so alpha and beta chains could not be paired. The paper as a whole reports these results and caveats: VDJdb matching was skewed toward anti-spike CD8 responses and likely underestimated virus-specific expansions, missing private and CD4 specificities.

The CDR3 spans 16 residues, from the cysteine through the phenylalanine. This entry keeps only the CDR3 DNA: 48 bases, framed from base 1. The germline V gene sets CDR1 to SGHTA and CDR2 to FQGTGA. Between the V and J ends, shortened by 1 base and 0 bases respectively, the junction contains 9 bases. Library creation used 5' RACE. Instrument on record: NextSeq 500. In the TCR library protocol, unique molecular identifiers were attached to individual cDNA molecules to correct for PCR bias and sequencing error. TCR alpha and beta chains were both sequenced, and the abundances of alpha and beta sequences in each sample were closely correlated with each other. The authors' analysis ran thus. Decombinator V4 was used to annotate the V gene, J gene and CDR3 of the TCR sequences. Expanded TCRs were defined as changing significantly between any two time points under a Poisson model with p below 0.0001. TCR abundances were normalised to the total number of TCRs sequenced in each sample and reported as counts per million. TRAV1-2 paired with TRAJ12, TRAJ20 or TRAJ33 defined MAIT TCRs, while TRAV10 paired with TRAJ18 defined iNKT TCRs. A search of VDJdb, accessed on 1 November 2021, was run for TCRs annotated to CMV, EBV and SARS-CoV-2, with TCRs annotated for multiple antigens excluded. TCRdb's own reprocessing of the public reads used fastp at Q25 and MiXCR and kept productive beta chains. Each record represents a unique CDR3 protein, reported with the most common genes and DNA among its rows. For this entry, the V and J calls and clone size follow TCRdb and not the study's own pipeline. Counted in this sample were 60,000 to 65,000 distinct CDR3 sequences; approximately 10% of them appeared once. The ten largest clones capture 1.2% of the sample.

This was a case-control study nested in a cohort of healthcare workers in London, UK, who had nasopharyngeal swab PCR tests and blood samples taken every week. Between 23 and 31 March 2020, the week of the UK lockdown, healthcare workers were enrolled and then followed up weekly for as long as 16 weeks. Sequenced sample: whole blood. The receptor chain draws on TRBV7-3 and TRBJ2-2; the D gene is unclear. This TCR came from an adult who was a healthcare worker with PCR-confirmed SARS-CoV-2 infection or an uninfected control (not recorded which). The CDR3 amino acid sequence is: CASSLRSGSNTGELFF. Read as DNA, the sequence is TGTGCCAGCAGCTTAAGGTCCGGATCGAACACCGGGGAGCTGTTTTTT.